The 26 T cell receptor beta chains below come from one sample, sequenced in a study of cytomegalovirus exposure and HLA in healthy donors. PCR primers comprised 60 Vbeta and 13 Jbeta primers. Produced via immunoSEQ multiplex PCR; TCRdb's table is partial and in-frame only. The sample shows around 67,000 clones, over 75% of them seen only once. Sequenced sample: PBMCs. These receptors originate from a woman aged 25 to 39 in good health and CMV-seropositive.

This clone is a singleton in its sample. The CDR3 protein is CASSQDEQGLVAFF. The CDR3 nucleotides read TGCGCCAGCAGCCAAGATGAACAGGGGTTAGTAGCTTTCTTT. The V and J genes are TRBV4-1 and TRBJ1-1, with TRBD1 matching over 7 bases. The CDR3 is made up of 14 amino acids. J gave up 10 bases and V 0 bases, and 8 bases lay outside the gene matches. Germline CDR1 is MGHRA and CDR2 is YSYEKL.

This rearrangement joins TRBV29-1 to TRBJ1-1; D not resolved. CDR1 is SQVTM and CDR2 is ANQGSEA in the germline V gene. The ends were cut back, 6 bases at V and 4 bases at J, with 21 bases in the middle. The CDR3 is made up of 15 amino acids. The CDR3 reads CSVETTGLKVTEAFF. The CDR3 region has the DNA TGCAGCGTAGAGACCACGGGTCTAAAGGTCACTGAAGCTTTCTTT.

The chain employs TRBV10-2 and TRBJ2-1, with D hard to call. The V and J ends lost 7 bases and 0 bases respectively, with 7 bases between them. Germline CDR1 reads WSHSY; CDR2 reads SAAADI. The CDR3 runs 13 residues. The CDR3 sequence: CASTLGSYNEQFF. DNA for the CDR3: TGCGCCAGCACTCTAGGCTCCTACAATGAGCAGTTCTTC.

The rearrangement joins TRBV30 to TRBJ1-2, with TRBD1 matching over 9 bases. Losses at the gene ends were 4 bases for V and 4 bases for J; bases not matched to a gene: 1. This CDR3 region has 12 residues. Germline CDR1 and CDR2: GTSNPN and SVGIG (reference sequence). CDR3 in DNA: TGTGCCTGGATGGACAGGGGCTATGGCTACACCTTC. This translates into CAWMDRGYGYTF.

V and J are TRBV19 and TRBJ2-6, with 10 bases lining up with TRBD1. Looked up from germline, CDR1 is LNHDA and CDR2 is SQIVND (reference sequence). Unmatched junction bases numbered 3, after V lost 5 bases and J lost 8 bases. The CDR3 loop spans 14 amino acids. In nucleotides, the CDR3 is TGTGCCAGTAGTGGACAGGGGGTCTCCAACGTCCTGACTTTC. Translation: CASSGQGVSNVLTF.

The CDR3 loop reads CASSVLAGVQFF. The CDR3 DNA reads TGTGCCAGCAGTGTCCTAGCGGGAGTGCAGTTCTTC. The rearrangement joins TRBV2 to TRBJ2-1; 10 nucleotides align to TRBD2. V dropped 4 bases and J dropped 12; count of bases not matched to a gene: 3. CDR1 and CDR2 from the germline V gene are SNHLY and FYNNEI. The CDR3 spans 12 residues.

The genes are TRBV7-2 and TRBJ2-5; TRBD2 aligns across 10 bases. After removal of 4 bases from V and 1 base from J, the junction contained 9 bases not matched to a gene. CDR1 SGHTA and CDR2 FQGNSA come from the germline V gene. CDR3 length: 17 amino acids. CDR3 in amino acids: CASSWRLAGVPQETQYF. DNA of the CDR3: TGTGCCAGCAGCTGGAGGCTAGCGGGAGTTCCCCAAGAGACCCAGTACTTC. The full variable domain, completed using reference TRBV7-2 and TRBJ2-5, is GAGVSQSPSNKVTEKGKDVELRCDPISGHTALYWYRQSLGQGLEFLIYFQGNSAPDKSGLPSDRFSAERTGGSVSTLTIQRTQQEDSAVYLCASSWRLAGVPQETQYFGPGTRLLVL.

The J gene is TRBJ2-7, the V gene TRBV19, with D possibly matching TRBD2 (6 bases). The V end was cut by 3 bases, the J end by 3 bases, with 9 bases between. This CDR3 contains 13 residues. Germline-derived CDR1 and CDR2 are LNHDA and SQIVND (reference sequence). CDR3 DNA sequence: TGTGCCAGTAGTATGACTAGGAACTACGAGCAGTACTTC. As protein: CASSMTRNYEQYF.

V gene TRBV19 combines with J gene TRBJ1-4, with D perhaps matching TRBD1 (5 bases). V was pared by 2 bases and J by 0 bases, with 10 bases between. The CDR3 is 16 residues long. Germline V CDR1 and CDR2: LNHDA, SQIVND (reference sequence). The CDR3 reads CASSIREGTTNEKLFF. Here the CDR3 DNA reads TGTGCCAGTAGTATAAGGGAGGGGACAACTAATGAAAAACTGTTTTTT.

V gene TRBV6-6 combines with J gene TRBJ1-5; D remains ambiguous. CDR1 and CDR2 from the germline V gene are MNHNY and SVGAGI (reference sequence). V lost 0 bases and J lost 4, with 4 bases in between. The CDR3 is 13 amino acids. The CDR3: CASSYSSNQPQHF. In DNA form, the CDR3 reads TGTGCCAGCAGTTACTCGAGTAATCAGCCCCAGCATTTT.

The chain joins TRBV5-1 to TRBJ1-2, with D possibly TRBD1 on 5 matching bases. V shed 0 bases and J shed 4 bases, with 10 bases lying between them. The CDR3 sequence is 14 residues long. Germline V gives CDR1 SGHRS, CDR2 YFSETQ. CDR3 bases: TGCGCCAGCAGCTTGGGAGACAGATCCTATGGCTACACCTTC. Translated: CASSLGDRSYGYTF.

A single count supports this clone. The gene calls are TRBV5-1 and TRBJ2-1; D may be TRBD2 (6 bases). Germline V gene data show CDR1 as SGHRS and CDR2 as YFSETQ. This CDR3 contains 15 residues. V was pared by 4 bases and J by 5 bases, with 16 bases between. The CDR3 coding sequence is TGCGCCAGCAGCCAGGCGAGGGGAGGTAACAATGAGCAGTTCTTC. Its translation is CASSQARGGNNEQFF.

The chain employs TRBV5-6 and TRBJ2-1; possible D gene TRBD1, 6 bases. The CDR3 consists of 16 residues. From germline, CDR1 is SGHDT and CDR2 YYEEEE. The V and J ends lost 4 bases and 1 base respectively, with 15 bases between them. This chain's CDR3 is CASSGTGTRSYNEQFF. As DNA, the CDR3 is TGTGCCAGCAGCGGAACCGGGACAAGGTCCTACAATGAGCAGTTCTTC.

This clone was recorded only once. V is TRBV10-1 and J is TRBJ2-1, with TRBD2 as a possible D gene (5 bases). CDR1 WNHNN and CDR2 SYGVQD come from the germline V gene (reference sequence). The ends were cut back, 0 bases at V and 14 bases at J, with 11 bases in the middle. This CDR3 contains 12 residues. The CDR3 is CASSESQRPEFF. Here the CDR3 DNA reads TGCGCCAGCAGTGAGTCCCAGCGGCCGGAGTTCTTC.

The CDR3 DNA reads as TGCAGCGTTGCAGGGGTGATGAACACTGAAGCTTTCTTT. It yields the protein CSVAGVMNTEAFF. This chain uses TRBV29-1 with TRBJ1-1; D might be TRBD1 (6 bases). Germline lookup yields CDR1 SQVTM and CDR2 ANQGSEA. V shed 4 bases and J shed 0 bases, with 9 bases lying between them. CDR3 length: 13 residues.

This rearrangement joins TRBV2 to TRBJ1-5, with 9 bases aligning to TRBD1. The V gene's germline CDR1 is SNHLY and CDR2 FYNNEI. The junction had 7 bases not matched to a gene; V was cut back by 6 bases and J by 7 bases. The CDR3 loop spans 14 amino acids. The CDR3 DNA reads as TGTGCCAGCAGGAGGGACAGGGACGACCAGCCCCAGCATTTT. It yields the protein CASRRDRDDQPQHF.

The chain joins TRBV2 to TRBJ1-2; D unresolved. With 4 bases removed from V and 4 bases from J, the gap between germline ends came to 13 bases. CDR3 length equals 14 residues. Per germline, CDR1 SNHLY and CDR2 FYNNEI. The CDR3 here is CASSAEGEGYGYTF. The CDR3 bases are TGTGCCAGCAGTGCGGAGGGAGAGGGCTATGGCTACACCTTC.

The V and J genes are TRBV25-1 and TRBJ2-2; TRBD2 aligns across 9 bases. Germline CDR1 MGHDK, CDR2 SYGVNS. The CDR3 is 15 amino acids. The trim removed 6 bases at V and 5 bases at J, leaving 7 bases unmatched. CDR3 sequence: CASRFSGRDTGELFF. The CDR3 region has the DNA TGTGCCAGCAGATTTAGCGGGAGAGATACCGGGGAGCTGTTTTTT.

V gene TRBV5-1 combines with J gene TRBJ2-7; 11 bases match TRBD2. The CDR3 has 18 amino acids. Trimming at V came to 2 bases and at J to 5 bases, leaving 15 bases not matched to a gene. CDR1 is SGHRS, CDR2 YFSETQ, per germline. CDR3 in DNA: TGCGCCAGCAGCTTCTATTTAGCGGGAGGGCCGCCCCCCCACGAGCAGTACTTC. Residues: CASSFYLAGGPPPHEQYF.

This chain uses TRBV30 with TRBJ2-7, with 10 bases fitting TRBD1. This CDR3 is built from 12 residues. Unmatched junction bases numbered 1, after V lost 7 bases and J lost 1 base. Per germline, CDR1 GTSNPN and CDR2 SVGIG (reference sequence). This CDR3 reads CALGQGSYEQYF. The CDR3 nucleotides read TGTGCCTTGGGACAGGGGTCCTACGAGCAGTACTTC.

This clone showed up just a few times. The chain employs TRBV20-1 and TRBJ2-7, with D hard to call. Deletions cut 5 bases from V and 3 bases from J, with 8 bases between. CDR1 is DFQATT, CDR2 SNEGSKA, per germline (reference sequence). The CDR3 is 11 amino acids. DNA for the CDR3: TGCAGTGCTGAGTCCCACTACGAGCAGTACTTC. Translating it yields CSAESHYEQYF.

V usage is TRBV9 and J usage is TRBJ2-5; the D gene is possibly TRBD2 (5 bases). The germline V gene has CDR1 SGDLS and CDR2 YYNGEE. V shed 0 bases and J shed 5 bases, with 14 bases lying between them. The CDR3 has 15 amino acids. As DNA, the CDR3 is TGTGCCAGCAGCGTAGGAGCGGTGAATGGGGAGACCCAGTACTTC. Translated, it gives CASSVGAVNGETQYF.

The rearrangement joins TRBV4-2 to TRBJ2-1; the D gene is possibly TRBD1 (6 bases). V was shortened by 5 bases and J by 6 bases, with 14 bases between the two germline ends. Germline CDR1 LGHNA, CDR2 YNFKEQ. The CDR3 has 14 residues. Here the CDR3 reads CASSSRRGTNEQFF. The CDR3 DNA is TGTGCCAGCAGCTCCCGCAGGGGTACCAATGAGCAGTTCTTC.

This clone was found once. The chain uses TRBV7-2 and TRBJ1-1, with D unresolved. CDR3 size: 12 residues. Germline CDR1 and CDR2: SGHTA and FQGNSA. V lost 6 bases and J lost 2, with 7 bases in between. The CDR3 DNA sequence: TGTGCCAGCAGACAGAGTAACACTGAAGCTTTCTTT. This encodes CASRQSNTEAFF.

For this clone: Mismatch with germline at one junction end may stem from a read error. The V call is TRBV9, the J call TRBJ2-1, with D perhaps TRBD2 (6 bases). Germline CDR1 is SGDLS and CDR2 is YYNGEE. This CDR3 comprises 15 residues. The DNA for the CDR3 is TGTGCCAGCGGCGTAGAATGGCATCGGGGGAATGAGCGGTTCTTC. Amino acid sequence: CASGVEWHRGNERFF.

The rearrangement uses TRBV15 and TRBJ2-1; TRBD2 matches at 14 bases. Trimming at V came to 2 bases and at J to 9 bases, leaving 9 bases not matched to a gene. The CDR3 length is 17 residues. Germline values: CDR1 LNHNV, CDR2 YYDKDF (reference sequence). CDR3 in amino acids: CATSRPGLAGGKGEQFF. The CDR3 nucleotides are TGTGCCACCAGCAGACCCGGACTAGCGGGAGGAAAGGGTGAGCAGTTCTTC.